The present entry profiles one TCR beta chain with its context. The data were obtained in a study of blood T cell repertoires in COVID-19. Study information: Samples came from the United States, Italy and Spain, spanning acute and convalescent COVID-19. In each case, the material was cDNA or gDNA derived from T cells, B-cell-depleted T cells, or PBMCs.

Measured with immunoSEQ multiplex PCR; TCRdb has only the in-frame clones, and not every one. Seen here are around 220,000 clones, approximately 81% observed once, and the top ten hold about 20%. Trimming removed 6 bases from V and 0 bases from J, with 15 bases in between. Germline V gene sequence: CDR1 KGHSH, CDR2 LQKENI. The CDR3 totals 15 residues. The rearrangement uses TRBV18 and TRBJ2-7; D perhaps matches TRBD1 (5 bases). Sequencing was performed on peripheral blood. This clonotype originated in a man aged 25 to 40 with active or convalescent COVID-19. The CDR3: CASSRGGASSYEQYF. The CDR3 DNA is TGTGCCAGCTCCCGCGGTGGGGCGAGCTCCTACGAGCAGTACTTC.